The 4 T cell receptor beta chains below come from one sample, sequenced in a study of vaccination and CD4 T cells after COVID-19. Oncomine TCR Beta short-read sequencing was applied to DNA from cultured CD4+ T cells. TCRdb reprocessed the PCR reads with MiXCR, giving one entry per CDR3 protein. The table lists about 13,000 distinct CDR3 sequences, 50% to 65% of them singletons. These receptors' targets are unknown. Treatment defined: roughly 10-day PBMC culture with coronavirus spike peptide pools or control peptides (ViraFEST assay). Sequenced material: cultured CD4+ T cells from blood, taken after SARS-CoV-2 vaccination. All receptors come from a human donor with COVID-19.

J is TRBJ1-6 and V is TRBV7-2; 11 nucleotides match TRBD1. V gave up 7 bases and J gave up 12 bases; unmatched junction bases: 11. Looked up from germline, CDR1 is SGHTA and CDR2 is FQGNSA. The CDR3 runs 15 residues. CDR3 nucleotides: TGTGCCAGCACCCCACACGGGACAGGGGGTCTACCCCTCCACTTT. It codes for CASTPHGTGGLPLHF.

This clonotype was counted a few times. The rearrangement joins TRBV7-2 to TRBJ2-1, with a possible D match to TRBD1 (6 bases). The CDR3 covers 15 residues. V gave up 2 bases and J gave up 0 bases, with 8 bases separating them. CDR1 and CDR2 from the germline V gene are SGHTA and FQGNSA. CDR3 DNA sequence: TGTGCCAGCAGCTTAACAGGGAGCTCCTACAATGAGCAGTTCTTC. Translated: CASSLTGSSYNEQFF.

This chain links TRBV15 with TRBJ2-3; 10 nucleotides line up with TRBD1. In germline, CDR1 is LNHNV, CDR2 YYDKDF (reference sequence). Germline trimming cut 0 bases from V and 6 bases from J; bases unmatched to any gene: 15. This CDR3 spans 19 amino acids. CDR3 amino acids: CATSRDLINIGQGVDTQYF. CDR3 nucleotides: TGTGCCACCAGCAGAGACTTGATAAACATAGGACAGGGGGTGGATACGCAGTATTTT. The full variable domain, in which reference TRBV15 and TRBJ2-3 provide the parts outside the CDR3, is DAMVIQNPRYQVTQFGKPVTLSCSQTLNHNVMYWYQQKSSQAPKLLFHYYDKDFNNEADTPDNFQSRRPNTSFCFLDIRSPGLGDTAMYLCATSRDLINIGQGVDTQYFGPGTRLTVL.

In the case of this clonotype: At one end, the junction sequence differs from germline, possibly due to a read error. The V call is TRBV27, the J call TRBJ1-2; D not certain. Germline lookup yields CDR1 MNHEY and CDR2 SMNVEV (reference sequence). The CDR3 is 13 residues long. Here the CDR3 DNA reads TGTGCCAGCAGCTTTAGACTGGGATCTATGGTTCACTTC. Its protein is CASSFRLGSMVHF.